One sample yielded the 16 T cell receptor beta chains listed below, sequenced in a study of vaccination and CD4 T cells after COVID-19. Specified treatment: approximately nine-day PBMC culture with coronavirus spike peptide pools or control peptides (ViraFEST assay). CD4+ T cells that had been cultured provided DNA sequenced with the Oncomine TCR Beta short-read assay. TCRdb ran MiXCR on the PCR reads and lists one entry per CDR3 protein. The data hold approximately 15,000 distinct CDR3 sequences, with approximately 30% observed a single time. What these receptors recognize is not known. The sequenced sample was cultured CD4+ T cells from blood. Every receptor here comes from a human donor with COVID-19.

This clonotype was detected once. The chain links TRBV5-4 to TRBJ2-1, with 14 bases aligning to TRBD2. The CDR3 is made up of 17 amino acids. V shed 7 bases, J shed 6 bases, and the junction held 12 bases outside the gene matches. In germline, CDR1 is SGHNT, CDR2 YYREEE (reference sequence). CDR3 DNA sequence: TGTGCCAGCGGGGGACGGACTAGCGGGGGGCCCGGCAATGAGCAGTTCTTC. It yields the protein CASGGRTSGGPGNEQFF. The full variable domain, completed using reference TRBV5-4 and TRBJ2-1, is ETGVTQSPTHLIKTRGQQVTLRCSSQSGHNTVSWYQQALGQGPQFIFQYYREEENGRGNFPPRFSGLQFPNYSSELNVNALELDDSALYLCASGGRTSGGPGNEQFFGPGTRLTVL.

This clonotype was observed a few times. The chain combines TRBV20-1 with TRBJ1-2; D possibly corresponds to TRBD1 (5 bases). CDR3 length equals 13 residues. The V and J ends lost 7 bases and 4 bases respectively, with 16 bases between them. Germline V gene sequence: CDR1 DFQATT, CDR2 SNEGSKA (reference sequence). For the CDR3, the DNA is TGCAGTGGGGGAGAGGGGCCGGGCTATGGCTACACCTTC. It specifies CSGGEGPGYGYTF.

This clonotype was recorded a few times. The junction does not match germline at one end; this may be a read error. The chain is built from TRBV7-7 and TRBJ2-2; the match to TRBD1 covers 11 bases. This CDR3 is 15 amino acids long. CDR1 is SSHAT, CDR2 FNYEAQ, per germline (reference sequence). As DNA, the CDR3 is TGTGCTAGCAGTATCGGGACAGGGGGCACCGGGGAGCTGTTTTTT. Translated, it gives CASSIGTGGTGELFF.

CDR3 region: CASSFAGGPSRFTDTQYF. The DNA for the CDR3 is TGTGCCAGCAGCTTCGCGGGGGGCCCTTCTAGGTTCACAGATACGCAGTATTTT. The V and J genes are TRBV11-2 and TRBJ2-3; TRBD2 agrees at 8 bases. Trimming took 3 bases from V and 2 from J; bases not matched to a gene: 13. The CDR3 sequence is 18 residues long. Germline V gene sequence: CDR1 SGHAT, CDR2 FQNNGV.

This clonotype was detected a few times. This CDR3 reads CASSTLTPGTEYSNQPQHF. The DNA of the CDR3 is TGTGCCAGCAGTACGCTAACCCCCGGGACGGAGTATAGCAATCAGCCCCAGCATTTT. V and J are TRBV6-1 and TRBJ1-5; tentatively, D is TRBD1 (5 bases). The CDR3 length is 19 residues. The V gene lost 5 bases and the J gene lost 0 bases, with 23 bases spanning the gap. Germline lookup yields CDR1 MNHNS and CDR2 SASEGT.

This rearrangement joins TRBV5-1 to TRBJ2-7; no definite D call. There are 14 residues in the CDR3. V lost 2 bases and J 4 bases, leaving 13 bases between the germline ends. Germline values: CDR1 SGHRS, CDR2 YFSETQ. The CDR3 nucleotides read TGCGCCAGCAGCTTTTCTAACAGAGAATACGAGCAGTACTTC. Translation gives CASSFSNREYEQYF.

The chain employs TRBV10-1 and TRBJ2-1, with 15 bases lining up with TRBD2. Trimming cost V 7 bases and J 1 base; bases outside gene matches: 14. Germline-derived CDR1 and CDR2 are WNHNN and SYGVQD (reference sequence). CDR3 length: 20 residues. The CDR3 region is CASNTMGLAGGLASYNEQFF. CDR3 in DNA: TGCGCCAGCAATACTATGGGACTAGCGGGGGGCCTCGCATCCTACAATGAGCAGTTCTTC.

This sequence joins TRBV5-1 and TRBJ1-2, with unresolved D. Germline CDR1 SGHRS, CDR2 YFSETQ. The ends were cut back, 1 base at V and 0 bases at J, with 7 bases in the middle. The CDR3 sequence is 14 residues long. The CDR3 bases are TGCGCCAGCAGCTTGCAGGATTCTAACTATGGCTACACCTTC. This sequence encodes CASSLQDSNYGYTF.

The V and J genes are TRBV11-2 and TRBJ1-5; D remains unclear. Germline-derived CDR1 and CDR2 are SGHAT and FQNNGV. The CDR3 has 13 residues. Trimming stripped 0 bases from V and 4 bases from J, with 4 bases between. CDR3 sequence (DNA): TGTGCCAGCAGCTTAGACCGAAATCAGCCCCAGCATTTT. Translated: CASSLDRNQPQHF.

In this sample, this clonotype turned up a few times. The chain links TRBV7-2 to TRBJ2-2; 7 bases are a match to TRBD1. The length of the CDR3 is 18 residues. With 5 bases clipped from V and 0 bases from J, the junction kept 12 bases outside the gene matches. Germline V lookup: CDR1 SGHTA, CDR2 FQGNSA. Here the CDR3 reads CASSVLPPGQSNTGELFF. CDR3 DNA: TGTGCCAGCAGCGTACTCCCCCCGGGACAGTCGAACACCGGGGAGCTGTTTTTT. The full variable domain, completed using reference TRBV7-2 and TRBJ2-2, is GAGVSQSPSNKVTEKGKDVELRCDPISGHTALYWYRQSLGQGLEFLIYFQGNSAPDKSGLPSDRFSAERTGGSVSTLTIQRTQQEDSAVYLCASSVLPPGQSNTGELFFGEGSRLTVL.

The genes are TRBV6-2 or TRBV6-3 and TRBJ2-7; perhaps D is TRBD1 or TRBD2 (5 bases each). Trimming cost V 7 bases and J 6 bases, with 19 bases left between them. Germline CDR1 and CDR2: MNHEY and SVGEGT. The CDR3 contains 14 residues. In DNA, the CDR3 is TGTGCCAGCACGGGGAAGGGGCCTCTGGGCGAGCAGTACTTC. This encodes CASTGKGPLGEQYF.

Of note for this clonotype: The junction departs from germline at one end; a sequencing error may be responsible. This sequence joins TRBV6-1 and TRBJ2-2, with D possibly matching TRBD2 (5 bases). The CDR3 is made up of 13 amino acids. Germline lookup yields CDR1 MNHNS and CDR2 SASEGT. CDR3 residues: CASSFDYTGEMFF. The CDR3 region has the DNA TGTGCCAGCAGCTTCGATTACACCGGGGAGATGTTTTTT.

This clonotype was found a few times. The V call is TRBV28, the J call TRBJ1-3; no reliable D call. Trimming stripped 4 bases from V and 2 bases from J, with 3 bases between. The CDR3 runs 12 residues. Germline CDR1 reads MDHEN; CDR2 reads SYDVKM. The CDR3 coding sequence is TGTGCCAGCAGTTCCCCTGGAAACACCATATATTTT. Protein: CASSSPGNTIYF.

The gene calls are TRBV5-4 and TRBJ2-6; TRBD1 might be the D (6 bases). The CDR3 loop spans 16 amino acids. Per the germline V gene, CDR1 is SGHNT and CDR2 is YYREEE (reference sequence). V was trimmed by 0 bases and J by 2 bases, leaving 9 bases between them. CDR3 region: CASSLAGVPGANVLTF. CDR3 DNA sequence: TGTGCCAGCAGCTTGGCAGGGGTCCCTGGGGCCAACGTCCTGACTTTC. Together with reference TRBV5-4 and TRBJ2-6, the CDR3 gives the full variable domain: ETGVTQSPTHLIKTRGQQVTLRCSSQSGHNTVSWYQQALGQGPQFIFQYYREEENGRGNFPPRFSGLQFPNYSSELNVNALELDDSALYLCASSLAGVPGANVLTFGAGSRLTVL.

The CDR3 region has the DNA TGTGCAAGTCGCTTAAAAGGGACAGGGGGCGTTAACGGGGAGCTGTTTTTT. Amino acid sequence: CASRLKGTGGVNGELFF. The V and J genes are TRBV12-2 and TRBJ2-2; the table gives TRBD1 as D, unverified against the DNA. TRBV12-2 corresponds to a pseudogene. This CDR3 spans 17 amino acids.

V gene TRBV11-3 combines with J gene TRBJ2-7; D remains ambiguous. Trimming left V 2 bases short and J 6 bases short, with 11 bases between. CDR3 length equals 13 residues. The germline V gene has CDR1 SGHNT and CDR2 YENEEA. The CDR3 DNA follows: TGTGCCAGCAGCTTATCTTCTCCCTCCGAGCAGTACTTC. It encodes CASSLSSPSEQYF.